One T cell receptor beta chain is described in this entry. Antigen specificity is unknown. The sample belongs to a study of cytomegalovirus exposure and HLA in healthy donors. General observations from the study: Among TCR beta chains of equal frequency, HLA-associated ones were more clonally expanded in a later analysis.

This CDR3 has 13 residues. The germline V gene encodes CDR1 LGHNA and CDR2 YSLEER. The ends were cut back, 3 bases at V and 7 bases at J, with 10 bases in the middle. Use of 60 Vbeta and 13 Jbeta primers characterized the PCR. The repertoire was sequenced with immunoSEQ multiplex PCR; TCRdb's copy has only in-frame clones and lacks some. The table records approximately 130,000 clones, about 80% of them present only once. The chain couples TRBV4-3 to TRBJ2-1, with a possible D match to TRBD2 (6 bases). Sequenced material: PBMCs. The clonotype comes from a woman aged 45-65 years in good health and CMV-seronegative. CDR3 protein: CASSQGRGNEQFF. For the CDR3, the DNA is TGCGCCAGCAGCCAGGGACGGGGGAATGAGCAGTTCTTC.